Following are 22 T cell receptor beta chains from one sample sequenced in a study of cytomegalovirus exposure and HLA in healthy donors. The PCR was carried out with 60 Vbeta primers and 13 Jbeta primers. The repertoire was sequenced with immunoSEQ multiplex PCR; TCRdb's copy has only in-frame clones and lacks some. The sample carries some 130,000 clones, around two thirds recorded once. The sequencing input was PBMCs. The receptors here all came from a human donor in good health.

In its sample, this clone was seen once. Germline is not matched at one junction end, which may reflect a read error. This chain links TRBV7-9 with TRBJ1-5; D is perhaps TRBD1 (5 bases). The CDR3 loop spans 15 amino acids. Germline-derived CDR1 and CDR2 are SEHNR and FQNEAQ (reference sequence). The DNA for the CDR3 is TGTTCCAGCAGCTTAGGAAGGGGCAATAATCAGCCCCAGCATTTT. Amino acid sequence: CSSSLGRGNNQPQHF.

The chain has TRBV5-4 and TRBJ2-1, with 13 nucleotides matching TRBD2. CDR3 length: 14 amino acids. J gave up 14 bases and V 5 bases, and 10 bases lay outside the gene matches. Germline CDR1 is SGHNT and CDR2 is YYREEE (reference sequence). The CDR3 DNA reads TGTGCCAGCAGTTTAGGACTAGCGGGAGTCAGGGAGTTCTTC. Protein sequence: CASSLGLAGVREFF. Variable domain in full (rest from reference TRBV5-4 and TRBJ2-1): ETGVTQSPTHLIKTRGQQVTLRCSSQSGHNTVSWYQQALGQGPQFIFQYYREEENGRGNFPPRFSGLQFPNYSSELNVNALELDDSALYLCASSLGLAGVREFFGPGTRLTVL.

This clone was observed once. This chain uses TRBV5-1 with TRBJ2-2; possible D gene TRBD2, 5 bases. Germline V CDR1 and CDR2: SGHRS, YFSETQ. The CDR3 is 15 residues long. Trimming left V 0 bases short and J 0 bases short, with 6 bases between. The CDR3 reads CASSLGSANTGELFF. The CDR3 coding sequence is TGCGCCAGCAGCTTGGGTAGCGCGAACACCGGGGAGCTGTTTTTT.

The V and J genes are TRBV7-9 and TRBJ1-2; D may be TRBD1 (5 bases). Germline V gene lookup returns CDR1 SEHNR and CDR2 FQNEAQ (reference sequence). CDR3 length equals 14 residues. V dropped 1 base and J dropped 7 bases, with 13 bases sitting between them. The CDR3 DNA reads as TGTGCCAGCAGCTTAGAGCAGGGATCGAGTGGCTACACCTTC. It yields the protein CASSLEQGSSGYTF.

CDR3 loop: CASSRAGGNIQYF. CDR3 bases: TGTGCCAGCAGCCGAGCCGGGGGGAACATTCAGTACTTC. This sequence joins TRBV9 and TRBJ2-4; 7 positions agree with TRBD2. With 4 bases clipped from V and 7 bases from J, the junction kept 5 bases outside the gene matches. The germline V gene encodes CDR1 SGDLS and CDR2 YYNGEE. CDR3 size: 13 residues.

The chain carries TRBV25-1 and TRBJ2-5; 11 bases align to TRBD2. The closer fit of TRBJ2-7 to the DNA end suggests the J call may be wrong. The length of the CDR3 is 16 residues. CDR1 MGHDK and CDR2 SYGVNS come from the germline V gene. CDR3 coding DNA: TGTGCCAGCAGTGAATATAAGGGGACTAGCGGCTACGAGCAGTACTTC. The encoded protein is CASSEYKGTSGYEQYF.

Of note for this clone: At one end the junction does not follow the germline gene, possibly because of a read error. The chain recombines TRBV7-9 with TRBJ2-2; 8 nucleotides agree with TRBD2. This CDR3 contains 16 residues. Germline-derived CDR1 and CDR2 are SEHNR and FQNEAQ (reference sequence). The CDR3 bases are TGTTCCAGCAGCTTTACTAGCGGTATTAGTCCCGGGGAGCTGTTTTTT. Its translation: CSSSFTSGISPGELFF.

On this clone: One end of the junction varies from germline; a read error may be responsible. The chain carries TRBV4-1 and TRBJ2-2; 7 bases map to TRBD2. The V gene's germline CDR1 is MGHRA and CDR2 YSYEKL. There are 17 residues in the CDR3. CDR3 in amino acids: CARSQSWGGDLTGELFF. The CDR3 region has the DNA TGCGCCCGCAGCCAGTCTTGGGGGGGGGATTTGACCGGGGAGCTGTTTTTT.

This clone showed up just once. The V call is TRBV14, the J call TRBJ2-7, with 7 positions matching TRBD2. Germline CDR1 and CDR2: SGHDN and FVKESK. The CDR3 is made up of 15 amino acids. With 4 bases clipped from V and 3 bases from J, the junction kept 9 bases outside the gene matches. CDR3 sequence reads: CASSRFAGDSYEQYF. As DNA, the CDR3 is TGTGCCAGCAGCCGGTTCGCGGGAGATAGCTACGAGCAGTACTTC.

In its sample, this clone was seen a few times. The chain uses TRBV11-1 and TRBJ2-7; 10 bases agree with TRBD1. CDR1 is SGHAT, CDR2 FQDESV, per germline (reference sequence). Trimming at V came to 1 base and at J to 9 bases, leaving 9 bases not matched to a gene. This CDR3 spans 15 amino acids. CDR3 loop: CASSLVGTGASRQYF. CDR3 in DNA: TGTGCCAGCAGCTTAGTCGGGACAGGGGCCTCTCGGCAGTACTTC.

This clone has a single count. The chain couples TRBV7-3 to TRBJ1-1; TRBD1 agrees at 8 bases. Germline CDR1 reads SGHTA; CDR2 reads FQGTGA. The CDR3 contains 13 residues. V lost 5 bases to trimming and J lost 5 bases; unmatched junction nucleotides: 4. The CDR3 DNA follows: TGTGCCAGCAGCCGGACAGGGCAAACTGAAGCTTTCTTT. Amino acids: CASSRTGQTEAFF.

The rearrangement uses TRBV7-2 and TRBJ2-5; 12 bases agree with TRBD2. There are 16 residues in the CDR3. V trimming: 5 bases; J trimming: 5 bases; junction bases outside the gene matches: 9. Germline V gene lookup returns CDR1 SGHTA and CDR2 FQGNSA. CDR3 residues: CASSPSTSGRTETQYF. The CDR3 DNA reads TGTGCCAGCAGCCCGTCTACTAGCGGGAGGACCGAGACCCAGTACTTC. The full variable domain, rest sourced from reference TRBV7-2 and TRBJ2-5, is GAGVSQSPSNKVTEKGKDVELRCDPISGHTALYWYRQSLGQGLEFLIYFQGNSAPDKSGLPSDRFSAERTGGSVSTLTIQRTQQEDSAVYLCASSPSTSGRTETQYFGPGTRLLVL.

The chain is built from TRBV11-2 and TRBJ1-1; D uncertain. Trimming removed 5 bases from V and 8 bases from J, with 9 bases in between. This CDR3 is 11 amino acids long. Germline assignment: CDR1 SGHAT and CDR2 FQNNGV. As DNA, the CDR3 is TGTGCCAGCAGCCAACACCTCGAAGCTTTCTTT. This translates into CASSQHLEAFF.

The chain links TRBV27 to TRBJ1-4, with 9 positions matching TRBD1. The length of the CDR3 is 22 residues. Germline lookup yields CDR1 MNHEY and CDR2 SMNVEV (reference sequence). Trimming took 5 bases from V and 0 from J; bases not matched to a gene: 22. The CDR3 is CASSPGSGPGTGNAATNEKLFF. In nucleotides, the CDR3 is TGTGCCAGCAGTCCCGGTTCCGGACCCGGGACAGGGAACGCTGCAACTAATGAAAAACTGTTTTTT.

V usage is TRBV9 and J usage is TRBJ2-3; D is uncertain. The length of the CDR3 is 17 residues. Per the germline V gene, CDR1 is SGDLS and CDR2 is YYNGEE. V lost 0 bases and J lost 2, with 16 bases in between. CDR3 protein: CASSVGYRSDPTDTQYF. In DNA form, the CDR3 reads TGTGCCAGCAGCGTAGGGTACCGCAGCGACCCCACAGATACGCAGTATTTT.

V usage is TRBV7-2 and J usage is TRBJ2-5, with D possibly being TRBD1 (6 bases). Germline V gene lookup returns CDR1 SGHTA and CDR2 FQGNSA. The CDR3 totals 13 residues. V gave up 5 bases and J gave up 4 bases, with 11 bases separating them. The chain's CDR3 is CASSGDRIETQYF. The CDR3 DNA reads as TGTGCCAGCAGCGGCGACAGGATAGAGACCCAGTACTTC.

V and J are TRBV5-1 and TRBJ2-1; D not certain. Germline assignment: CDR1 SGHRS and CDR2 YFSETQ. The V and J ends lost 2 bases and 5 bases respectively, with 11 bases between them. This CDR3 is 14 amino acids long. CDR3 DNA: TGCGCCAGCAGCTTACAATTTCCCAACAATGAGCAGTTCTTC. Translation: CASSLQFPNNEQFF.

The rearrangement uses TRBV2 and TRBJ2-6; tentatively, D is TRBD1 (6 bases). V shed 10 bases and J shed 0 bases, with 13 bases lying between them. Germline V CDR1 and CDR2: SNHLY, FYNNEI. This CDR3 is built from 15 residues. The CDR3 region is CATAGTLSGANVLTF. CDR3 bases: TGTGCCACAGCCGGGACACTCTCTGGGGCCAACGTCCTGACTTTC.

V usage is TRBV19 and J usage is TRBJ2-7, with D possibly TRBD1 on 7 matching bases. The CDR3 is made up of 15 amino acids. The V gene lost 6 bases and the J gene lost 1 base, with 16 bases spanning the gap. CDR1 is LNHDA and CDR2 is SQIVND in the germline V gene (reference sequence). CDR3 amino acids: CASSGLRDRSYEQYF. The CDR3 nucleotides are TGTGCCAGTAGCGGACTAAGGGACAGATCCTACGAGCAGTACTTC.

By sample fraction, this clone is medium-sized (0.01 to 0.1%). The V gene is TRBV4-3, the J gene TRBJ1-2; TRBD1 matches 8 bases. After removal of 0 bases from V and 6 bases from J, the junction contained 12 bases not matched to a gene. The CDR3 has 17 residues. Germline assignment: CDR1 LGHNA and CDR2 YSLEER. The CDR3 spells CASSQDSAGGERDGYTF. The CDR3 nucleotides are TGCGCCAGCAGCCAAGATTCGGCAGGGGGCGAACGGGATGGCTACACCTTC.

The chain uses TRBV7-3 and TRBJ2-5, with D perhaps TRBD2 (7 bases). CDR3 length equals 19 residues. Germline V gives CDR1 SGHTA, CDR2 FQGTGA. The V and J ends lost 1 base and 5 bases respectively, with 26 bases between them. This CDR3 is CASSLRSGNPTGPQETQYF. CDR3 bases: TGTGCCAGCAGCTTAAGAAGCGGGAACCCGACAGGACCCCAGGAGACCCAGTACTTC.

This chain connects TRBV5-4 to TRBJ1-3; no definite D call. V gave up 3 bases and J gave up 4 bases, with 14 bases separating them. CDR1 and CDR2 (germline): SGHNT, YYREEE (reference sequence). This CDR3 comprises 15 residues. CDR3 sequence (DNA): TGTGCCAGCAGCTCCTTGACAAGCACCGGAAACACCATATATTTT. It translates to CASSSLTSTGNTIYF.